These 8 T cell receptor beta chains originate from one sample sequenced in a study of T cell changes during pregnancy in multiple sclerosis. Generated by immunoSEQ multiplex PCR, the TCRdb table keeps only in-frame clones and is missing some. The sample carries tens of thousands of clones, around 90% recorded once. The specimen was peripheral blood, collected in the second trimester of pregnancy. These receptors were collected from a female donor with multiple sclerosis, enrolled in a pregnancy study.

The chain employs TRBV7-8 and TRBJ2-7; D is perhaps TRBD2 (6 bases). Trimming pared 6 bases from V and 0 bases from J, leaving 15 bases between. Germline V gene sequence: CDR1 SGHVS, CDR2 FQNEAQ. The CDR3 runs 15 residues. In DNA form, the CDR3 reads TGTGCCAGCAGGTATCTAGCGACTAGCTCCTACGAGCAGTACTTC. Encoded protein: CASRYLATSSYEQYF. Looking up the rest from reference TRBV7-8 and TRBJ2-7 gives the full variable domain: GAGVSQSPRYKVAKRGQDVALRCDPISGHVSLFWYQQALGQGPEFLTYFQNEAQLDKSGLPSDRFFAERPEGSVSTLKIQRTQQEDSAVYLCASRYLATSSYEQYFGPGTRLTVT.

This clone has only one observation. The chain employs TRBV6-1 and TRBJ1-4; unclear D gene. Germline V lookup: CDR1 MNHNS, CDR2 SASEGT. V was shortened by 10 bases and J by 10 bases, with 22 bases between the two germline ends. This CDR3 region has 14 residues. CDR3 sequence (DNA): TGTGCCACCATAAATGGGGTCCTGAGCGGAAAACTGTTTTTT. Translating it yields CATINGVLSGKLFF.

This sequence joins TRBV5-1 and TRBJ2-3; D remains unclear. V was trimmed by 5 bases and J by 3 bases, leaving 7 bases between them. CDR1 is SGHRS and CDR2 is YFSETQ in the germline V gene. This CDR3 has 12 amino acids. CDR3 region: CASRQETDTQYF. The CDR3 DNA reads TGCGCCAGCAGGCAAGAGACAGATACGCAGTATTTT.

The chain uses TRBV30 and TRBJ2-7; D possibly corresponds to TRBD1 (6 bases). The length of the CDR3 is 15 residues. Per the germline V gene, CDR1 is GTSNPN and CDR2 is SVGIG (reference sequence). V lost 0 bases, J lost 6 bases, and 18 bases lay in between. The CDR3 bases are TGTGCCTGGAGTGTACGGGGACACAGGGAACTCGAGCAGTACTTC. Its translation: CAWSVRGHRELEQYF.

This chain joins TRBV7-2 and TRBJ2-7, with 7 bases identical to TRBD2. Germline V lookup: CDR1 SGHTA, CDR2 FQGNSA. The CDR3 totals 14 residues. The trim removed 4 bases at V and 1 base at J, leaving 4 bases unmatched. The CDR3 reads CASSWGGGSYEQYF. In nucleotides, the CDR3 is TGTGCCAGCAGCTGGGGGGGTGGGTCCTACGAGCAGTACTTC.

The genes are TRBV21-1 and TRBJ2-7; the D call TRBD1 from the table was never checked on the DNA. TRBV21-1 is a listed pseudogene. The CDR3 extends over 16 amino acids. The CDR3 loop is CASTHRETGRSYEQYF. CDR3 coding DNA: TGTGCCAGCACCCACAGAGAGACAGGGCGCTCCTACGAGCAGTACTTC.

This clone was seen more than once but under ten times. The chain couples TRBV9 to TRBJ2-2, with D perhaps matching TRBD2 (7 bases). CDR1 and CDR2 from the germline V gene are SGDLS and YYNGEE. Trimming removed 0 bases from V and 6 bases from J, with 12 bases in between. This CDR3 has 15 residues. CDR3: CASSVGGEGAGELFF. The CDR3 nucleotides are TGTGCCAGCAGCGTAGGCGGGGAGGGGGCCGGGGAGCTGTTTTTT.

The chain recombines TRBV6-6 with TRBJ1-6; 7 bases align to TRBD1. V dropped 8 bases and J dropped 7; count of bases not matched to a gene: 8. The CDR3 is 14 amino acids. CDR1 MNHNY and CDR2 SVGAGI come from the germline V gene (reference sequence). This CDR3 is CASQKGASNSPLHF. The CDR3 DNA reads as TGTGCCAGCCAAAAGGGGGCCTCGAATTCACCCCTCCACTTT.